This T cell receptor beta chain was profiled in a study of blood T cell repertoires in COVID-19. At the level of the study: Samples taken during acute and convalescent COVID-19 were collected in the United States, Italy and Spain. T cells, B-cell-depleted T cells, or PBMCs provided the cDNA or gDNA that served as material.

Some clones are missing from TCRdb's copy, which holds only in-frame ones; the method was immunoSEQ multiplex PCR. This table has approximately 250,000 clones, about 85% appearing once. This CDR3 has 14 residues. Germline values: CDR1 SGHTA, CDR2 FQGNSA. J lost 4 bases, V lost 5 bases, and 3 bases had no gene match. The gene calls are TRBV7-2 and TRBJ2-3; the match to TRBD1 covers 10 bases. The sequence was obtained from a man aged 40-50 years with acute or convalescent COVID-19. Sequencing was done on a sample of peripheral blood. The chain's CDR3 is CASSTGQGADTQYF. In DNA, the CDR3 is TGTGCCAGCAGCACCGGACAGGGGGCAGATACGCAGTATTTT.